These 14 T cell receptor beta chains were all obtained from the same sample, sequenced in a study of human thymus T cells. Thymic samples were excised during corrective heart operations. Here immunoSEQ multiplex PCR was the method, and the copy in TCRdb shows in-frame clones only, minus some. The sample consists of some 78,000 clones, approximately 97% of them appearing once. Material: thymus tissue. Every receptor here comes from a boy less than two years old with a congenital heart defect but otherwise immunologically healthy.

The chain couples TRBV7-2 to TRBJ2-3, with 8 nucleotides matching TRBD2. CDR3 size: 15 residues. Germline V gene sequence: CDR1 SGHTA, CDR2 FQGNSA. V trimming: 3 bases; J trimming: 4 bases; junction bases outside the gene matches: 6. CDR3 in DNA: TGTGCCAGCAGCTTGGCGGGGGGAGCCTCAGATACGCAGTATTTT. Protein product: CASSLAGGASDTQYF.

The J gene is TRBJ2-3, the V gene TRBV5-1; D is tentatively TRBD1 or TRBD2 (6 bases each). Looked up from germline, CDR1 is SGHRS and CDR2 is YFSETQ. This CDR3 has 14 residues. V was shortened by 9 bases and J by 5 bases, with 19 bases between the two germline ends. In nucleotides, the CDR3 is TGCGCCATCAAGCTTAGGGGGGAACAAGATACGCAGTATTTT. This gives the protein CAIKLRGEQDTQYF.

J is TRBJ2-7 and V is TRBV14; TRBD1 agrees at 10 bases. Germline V gene lookup returns CDR1 SGHDN and CDR2 FVKESK. Trimming took 5 bases from V and 1 from J; bases not matched to a gene: 5. CDR3 length: 15 residues. CDR3 nucleotide sequence: TGTGCCAGCAGCTTTCGGGACAGGGGATCCTACGAGCAGTACTTC. Translation: CASSFRDRGSYEQYF.

The V call is TRBV6-1, the J call TRBJ1-5, with 10 bases identical to TRBD1. The CDR3 loop spans 13 amino acids. Germline values: CDR1 MNHNS, CDR2 SASEGT. V lost 8 bases to trimming and J lost 5 bases; unmatched junction nucleotides: 3. CDR3 in DNA: TGTGCCAGCGGGACAGGGGTCCATCAGCCCCAGCATTTT. Translated: CASGTGVHQPQHF.

This chain joins TRBV19 and TRBJ1-2; D might be TRBD1 (5 bases). The ends were cut back, 3 bases at V and 3 bases at J, with 11 bases in the middle. CDR1 LNHDA and CDR2 SQIVND come from the germline V gene (reference sequence). The CDR3 contains 14 residues. The CDR3 region is CASSMVPGDYGYTF. The CDR3 region has the DNA TGTGCCAGTAGTATGGTTCCGGGGGACTATGGCTACACCTTC.

The chain combines TRBV10-2 with TRBJ2-1, with 9 bases fitting TRBD2. V lost 8 bases to trimming and J lost 9 bases; unmatched junction nucleotides: 11. The CDR3 is 14 residues long. The germline V gene encodes CDR1 WSHSY and CDR2 SAAADI. This CDR3 reads CASRPSGVGGEQFF. The CDR3 DNA reads TGCGCCAGCCGACCTAGCGGGGTGGGAGGTGAGCAGTTCTTC.

V is TRBV2 and J is TRBJ1-5; tentatively, D is TRBD1 (5 bases). The germline V and J ends were trimmed by 6 bases and 2 bases, with 23 bases remaining between them. CDR3 length: 18 residues. Germline V gives CDR1 SNHLY, CDR2 FYNNEI. CDR3 region: CASRKGLYGPVRNQPQHF. The CDR3 DNA reads TGTGCCAGCAGGAAGGGGTTATACGGTCCGGTCCGCAATCAGCCCCAGCATTTT. The full variable domain, completed using reference TRBV2 and TRBJ1-5, is EPEVTQTPSHQVTQMGQEVILRCVPISNHLYFYWYRQILGQKVEFLVSFYNNEISEKSEIFDDQFSVERPDGSNFTLKIRSTKLEDSAMYFCASRKGLYGPVRNQPQHFGDGTRLSIL.

This chain connects TRBV7-4 to TRBJ2-5; the D is unclear. Trimming took off 1 base at V and 5 bases at J, with 14 bases between the two ends. The CDR3 runs to 15 residues. Germline CDR1 and CDR2: SGHVT and SQSDAQ. The CDR3 DNA sequence: TGTGCCAGCAGCTTAGAACCGGTTGGAAGGGAGACCCAGTACTTC. Residues: CASSLEPVGRETQYF.

Only one count was recorded for this clone. The V and J genes are TRBV19 and TRBJ1-3; D call uncertain. Trimming removed 1 base at V and 0 bases at J, with 13 bases between. The CDR3 loop spans 17 amino acids. Germline V CDR1 and CDR2: LNHDA, SQIVND (reference sequence). CDR3 protein: CASSIVEGPISGNTIYF. The CDR3, as DNA: TGTGCCAGTAGTATAGTAGAGGGCCCGATCTCTGGAAACACCATATATTTT.

The chain joins TRBV4-1 to TRBJ2-3, with 7 bases lining up with TRBD2. The CDR3 loop spans 17 amino acids. Germline V lookup: CDR1 MGHRA, CDR2 YSYEKL. V dropped 5 bases and J dropped 6; count of bases not matched to a gene: 17. For the CDR3, the DNA is TGCGCCAGCAGCTTAGGAGTCGGCGGGGTCGGGGGGGATACGCAGTATTTT. Translated: CASSLGVGGVGGDTQYF.

The rearrangement links TRBV6-1 to TRBJ2-1; 7 positions agree with TRBD2. CDR1 MNHNS and CDR2 SASEGT come from the germline V gene. J lost 8 bases, V lost 4 bases, and 14 bases had no gene match. The CDR3 loop spans 16 amino acids. The CDR3 is CASSGIWTSLGDEQFF. The CDR3, as DNA: TGTGCCAGCAGTGGTATATGGACTAGTCTCGGGGATGAGCAGTTCTTC.

This chain connects TRBV15 to TRBJ2-3, with 11 bases matching TRBD1. This CDR3 has 17 residues. J lost 2 bases, V lost 8 bases, and 12 bases had no gene match. Germline assignment: CDR1 LNHNV and CDR2 YYDKDF (reference sequence). The DNA for the CDR3 is TGTGCCACCCGCAAAGCACGGACAGGGGGCCCCACAGATACGCAGTATTTT. Translated: CATRKARTGGPTDTQYF. The full variable domain, rest sourced from reference TRBV15 and TRBJ2-3, is DAMVIQNPRYQVTQFGKPVTLSCSQTLNHNVMYWYQQKSSQAPKLLFHYYDKDFNNEADTPDNFQSRRPNTSFCFLDIRSPGLGDTAMYLCATRKARTGGPTDTQYFGPGTRLTVL.

This chain uses TRBV4-1 with TRBJ2-2; 7 bases fit TRBD1. This CDR3 has 17 residues. The V gene end was trimmed by 1 base and the J gene end by 7 bases; junction bases not matched to a gene: 12. Germline V gene lookup returns CDR1 MGHRA and CDR2 YSYEKL. The CDR3 region is CASSQASSRQGFGELFF. For the CDR3, the DNA is TGCGCCAGCAGCCAAGCAAGTAGTCGACAGGGCTTCGGGGAGCTGTTTTTT.

Written as DNA, the CDR3 is TGTGCCAGCAGCCCCGCACCCACAGATTCTGGAAACACCATATATTTT. Translated, it gives CASSPAPTDSGNTIYF. The chain combines TRBV7-8 with TRBJ1-3, with no clear D. This CDR3 has 16 amino acids. The germline V gene encodes CDR1 SGHVS and CDR2 FQNEAQ. The V gene lost 5 bases and the J gene lost 1 base, with 15 bases spanning the gap.